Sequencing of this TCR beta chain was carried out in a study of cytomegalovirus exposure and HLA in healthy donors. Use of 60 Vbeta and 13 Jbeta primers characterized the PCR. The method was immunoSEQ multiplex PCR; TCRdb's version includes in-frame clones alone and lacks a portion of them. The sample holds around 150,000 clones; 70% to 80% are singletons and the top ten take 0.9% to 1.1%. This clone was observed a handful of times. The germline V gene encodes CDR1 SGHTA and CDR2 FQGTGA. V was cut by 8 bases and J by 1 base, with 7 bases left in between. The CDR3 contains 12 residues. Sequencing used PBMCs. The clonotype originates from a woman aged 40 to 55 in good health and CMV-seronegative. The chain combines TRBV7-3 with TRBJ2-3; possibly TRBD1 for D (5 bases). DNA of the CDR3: TGTGCCAGCTCGACAGGCACAGATACGCAGTATTTT. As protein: CASSTGTDTQYF.